The 32 T cell receptor beta chains presented below share a single source sample, sequenced in a study of technical replicates of blood from a handful of donors. Method: immunoSEQ multiplex PCR; TCRdb's copy keeps in-frame clones and lacks some. Seen here are 75,000 to 80,000 clones, approximately 94% observed once, and the top ten hold under 0.5%. Sequences were obtained from T cells isolated from PBMCs. The receptors shown here come from a human donor in good health.

The chain combines TRBV5-1 with TRBJ2-1; 9 bases are shared with TRBD1. Trimming took 2 bases from V and 7 from J; bases not matched to a gene: 7. The germline V gene has CDR1 SGHRS and CDR2 YFSETQ. The CDR3 is made up of 15 amino acids. CDR3 loop: CASSFTGGAGNEQFF. The CDR3 nucleotides read TGCGCCAGCAGCTTCACAGGGGGCGCAGGAAATGAGCAGTTCTTC. The full variable domain, completed using reference TRBV5-1 and TRBJ2-1, is KAGVTQTPRYLIKTRGQQVTLSCSPISGHRSVSWYQQTPGQGLQFLFEYFSETQRNKGNFPGRFSGRQFSNSRSEMNVSTLELGDSALYLCASSFTGGAGNEQFFGPGTRLTVL.

V usage is TRBV4-1 and J usage is TRBJ2-7; no firm D call. V was pared by 0 bases and J by 0 bases, with 9 bases between. The CDR3 is 15 residues long. Germline V gives CDR1 MGHRA, CDR2 YSYEKL. CDR3 amino acids: CASSQDREVSYEQYF. CDR3 coding DNA: TGCGCCAGCAGCCAAGATCGCGAGGTCTCCTACGAGCAGTACTTC.

The rearrangement joins TRBV11-1 to TRBJ2-1; 9 bases agree with TRBD2. The CDR3 sequence is 14 residues long. J gave up 7 bases and V 3 bases, and 4 bases lay outside the gene matches. CDR1 and CDR2 from the germline V gene are SGHAT and FQDESV (reference sequence). The CDR3 here is CASSFWREGNEQFF. DNA of the CDR3: TGTGCCAGCAGCTTCTGGCGGGAGGGGAATGAGCAGTTCTTC.

The rearrangement joins TRBV30 to TRBJ2-1; the match to TRBD2 covers 10 bases. There are 15 residues in the CDR3. J lost 4 bases, V lost 0 bases, and 3 bases had no gene match. Germline V gene data show CDR1 as GTSNPN and CDR2 as SVGIG (reference sequence). The CDR3, as DNA: TGTGCCTGGAGTGTAGATAGCGGGAGGTACAATGAGCAGTTCTTC. It codes for CAWSVDSGRYNEQFF. The variable domain in full, with the rest retrieved from reference TRBV30 and TRBJ2-1, is SQTIHQWPATLVQPVGSPLSLECTVEGTSNPNLYWYRQAAGRGLQLLFYSVGIGQISSEVPQNLSASRPQDRQFILSSKKLLLSDSGFYLCAWSVDSGRYNEQFFGPGTRLTVL.

The chain carries TRBV2 and TRBJ2-7; 8 bases map to TRBD1. Trimming at V came to 1 base and at J to 1 base, leaving 6 bases not matched to a gene. From germline, CDR1 is SNHLY and CDR2 FYNNEI. The CDR3 consists of 16 residues. CDR3 in amino acids: CASSEDLDRGSYEQYF. DNA of the CDR3: TGTGCCAGCAGTGAAGATCTTGACAGGGGTTCCTACGAGCAGTACTTC.

This chain joins TRBV11-3 and TRBJ2-1; D unclear. V lost 4 bases to trimming and J lost 1 base, with 8 bases between them. Looked up from germline, CDR1 is SGHNT and CDR2 is YENEEA. CDR3 length equals 14 residues. The CDR3 coding sequence is TGTGCCAGCAGCTGGGCCGCTTCCTACAATGAGCAGTTCTTC. Protein product: CASSWAASYNEQFF.

The rearrangement uses TRBV7-6 and TRBJ2-7; the D gene is possibly TRBD2 (5 bases). Trimming removed 2 bases from V and 5 bases from J, with 13 bases in between. Germline lookup yields CDR1 SGHVS and CDR2 FNYEAQ. The CDR3 runs 14 residues. CDR3 region: CASSLYTGSDEQYF. CDR3 coding DNA: TGTGCCAGCAGCTTATACACGGGTAGCGACGAGCAGTACTTC.

J is TRBJ2-1 and V is TRBV5-1; 10 bases align to TRBD2. Trimming removed 0 bases from V and 7 bases from J; junction bases left unmatched: 7. Germline V CDR1 and CDR2: SGHRS, YFSETQ. The CDR3 spans 16 residues. CDR3 amino acids: CASSLASGRAWNEQFF. The CDR3 DNA sequence: TGCGCCAGCAGCTTGGCGAGCGGGAGGGCCTGGAATGAGCAGTTCTTC.

The V gene is TRBV10-3, the J gene TRBJ1-5; 9 bases align to TRBD1. Germline V CDR1 and CDR2: ENHRY, SYGVKD. The ends lost 7 bases at V and 7 bases at J; junction bases unmatched: 23. The CDR3 loop spans 19 amino acids. The CDR3, as DNA: TGTGCCATCATCCTGAGGGGGTTTGGGGGGACAGGGTTTTACCAGCCCCAGCATTTT. Encoded protein: CAIILRGFGGTGFYQPQHF.

CDR3 sequence (DNA): TGTGCCAGCAGTTCGAAAGATCGGACCGGGGAGCTGTTTTTT. This gives the protein CASSSKDRTGELFF. The rearrangement uses TRBV28 and TRBJ2-2, with D unclear. There are 14 residues in the CDR3. V lost 4 bases and J 5 bases, leaving 11 bases between the germline ends. Germline values: CDR1 MDHEN, CDR2 SYDVKM.

V and J are TRBV15 and TRBJ2-3, with 7 bases fitting TRBD2. The length of the CDR3 is 14 residues. With V trimmed by 1 base and J by 4 bases, 2 bases remained unmatched. Germline V gene lookup returns CDR1 LNHNV and CDR2 YYDKDF (reference sequence). This CDR3 is CATSRGEGADTQYF. CDR3 sequence (DNA): TGTGCCACCAGCAGAGGGGAGGGCGCAGATACGCAGTATTTT.

This rearrangement joins TRBV29-1 to TRBJ2-7, with 8 bases identical to TRBD2. Germline CDR1 is SQVTM and CDR2 is ANQGSEA. This CDR3 has 12 amino acids. With V trimmed by 2 bases and J by 4 bases, 1 base remained unmatched. In DNA, the CDR3 is TGCAGCGTTGAAACTAGCGGTTACGAGCAGTACTTC. Translating it yields CSVETSGYEQYF.

The DNA of the CDR3 is TGTGCCAGCAGTGAAGCTCAAGAGAAACTGTTTTTT. As protein: CASSEAQEKLFF. V usage is TRBV6-1 and J usage is TRBJ1-4; D remains unclear. This CDR3 contains 12 residues. Germline CDR1 is MNHNS and CDR2 is SASEGT. Between the trimmed V and J ends, which lost 0 bases and 11 bases, there was a span of 7 bases.

This chain connects TRBV6-1 to TRBJ2-1; TRBD1 aligns across 9 bases. The CDR3 is made up of 18 amino acids. CDR1 MNHNS and CDR2 SASEGT come from the germline V gene. Trimming cost V 2 bases and J 7 bases; bases outside gene matches: 15. CDR3 sequence reads: CASSEWGQGRVSGNEQFF. The CDR3, as DNA: TGTGCCAGCAGTGAATGGGGACAGGGAAGGGTTTCAGGGAATGAGCAGTTCTTC.

J is TRBJ1-4 and V is TRBV28; 7 bases align to TRBD1. The CDR3 consists of 15 residues. Per the germline V gene, CDR1 is MDHEN and CDR2 is SYDVKM. Unmatched junction bases numbered 13, after V lost 6 bases and J lost 9 bases. In nucleotides, the CDR3 is TGTGCCAGCAGACATCCCGGGACAGAGACGCAAAAACTGTTTTTT. This encodes CASRHPGTETQKLFF.

V and J are TRBV5-4 and TRBJ1-1; D not certain. Germline CDR1 is SGHNT and CDR2 is YYREEE (reference sequence). The CDR3 totals 16 residues. Trimming took 0 bases from V and 0 from J, leaving 12 bases between them. CDR3 residues: CASSLDWRHLNTEAFF. The CDR3 DNA is TGTGCCAGCAGCTTGGACTGGCGGCACCTGAACACTGAAGCTTTCTTT.

This chain connects TRBV6-5 to TRBJ1-4; 9 nucleotides align to TRBD1. Germline V gene lookup returns CDR1 MNHEY and CDR2 SVGAGI. CDR3 length equals 15 residues. V was pared by 4 bases and J by 6 bases, with 6 bases of the junction left unmatched. The CDR3 loop reads CASSSRTGEDEKLFF. Written as DNA, the CDR3 is TGTGCCAGCAGTTCCCGGACAGGGGAGGATGAAAAACTGTTTTTT.

The chain is built from TRBV27 and TRBJ1-5; 9 bases are shared with TRBD1. After removal of 6 bases from V and 5 bases from J, the junction contained 5 bases not matched to a gene. In germline, CDR1 is MNHEY, CDR2 SMNVEV (reference sequence). The CDR3 extends over 14 amino acids. The CDR3 is CASREQGAHQPQHF. The DNA of the CDR3 is TGTGCCAGCAGGGAACAGGGGGCCCATCAGCCCCAGCATTTT.

The chain couples TRBV4-1 to TRBJ2-7, with 7 nucleotides matching TRBD2. The CDR3 contains 15 residues. V was clipped by 4 bases and J by 3 bases; unmatched bases: 9. Germline-derived CDR1 and CDR2 are MGHRA and YSYEKL. For the CDR3, the DNA is TGCGCCAGCAGCCCGGAAGCGGGATACGGCTACGAGCAGTACTTC. Translation gives CASSPEAGYGYEQYF.

The chain combines TRBV9 with TRBJ2-7; 8 positions match TRBD2. The CDR3 length is 15 residues. Germline CDR1 and CDR2: SGDLS and YYNGEE. With 4 bases clipped from V and 2 bases from J, the junction kept 8 bases outside the gene matches. The CDR3 sequence is CASSPGLASPYEQYF. The CDR3 bases are TGTGCCAGCAGCCCAGGACTAGCTTCCCCCTACGAGCAGTACTTC.

The rearrangement joins TRBV5-4 to TRBJ1-2; D is unresolved. This CDR3 is 14 amino acids long. Deletions cut 2 bases from V and 3 bases from J, with 11 bases between. CDR1 SGHNT and CDR2 YYREEE come from the germline V gene (reference sequence). CDR3 coding DNA: TGTGCCAGCAGCTTCACGGGAACGCACTATGGCTACACCTTC. Amino acids: CASSFTGTHYGYTF.

This chain uses TRBV19 with TRBJ2-7, with 7 bases identical to TRBD1. Germline-derived CDR1 and CDR2 are LNHDA and SQIVND (reference sequence). V gave up 5 bases and J gave up 2 bases; unmatched junction bases: 3. This CDR3 has 13 amino acids. Here the CDR3 reads CASSHQGAYEQYF. CDR3 bases: TGTGCCAGTAGTCATCAGGGGGCCTACGAGCAGTACTTC.

The V and J genes are TRBV19 and TRBJ1-1; 8 bases line up with TRBD1. The CDR3 length is 15 residues. Germline CDR1 LNHDA, CDR2 SQIVND (reference sequence). V dropped 5 bases and J dropped 1; count of bases not matched to a gene: 6. In DNA form, the CDR3 reads TGTGCCAGTAGTCCTCACAGGGGGAGGAACACTGAAGCTTTCTTT. It encodes CASSPHRGRNTEAFF.

The chain carries TRBV14 and TRBJ1-2; TRBD1 matches at 9 bases. V lost 4 bases, J lost 8 bases, and 11 bases stayed unmatched. The V gene's germline CDR1 is SGHDN and CDR2 FVKESK. The CDR3 is 15 amino acids. The CDR3 loop reads CASSPRLQGARGYTF. CDR3 coding DNA: TGTGCCAGCAGCCCGCGTCTACAGGGGGCACGGGGCTACACCTTC.

The V call is TRBV5-6, the J call TRBJ1-2; no definite D call. CDR3 length: 14 amino acids. Germline V gives CDR1 SGHDT, CDR2 YYEEEE. Trimming removed 2 bases at V and 0 bases at J, with 8 bases between. As DNA, the CDR3 is TGTGCCAGCAGCTTCTTCGGGGCTAACTATGGCTACACCTTC. Its protein is CASSFFGANYGYTF.

The CDR3 sequence is CASRMVGGSYNEQFF. CDR3 sequence (DNA): TGTGCCAGCCGCATGGTGGGGGGCTCCTACAATGAGCAGTTCTTC. This chain connects TRBV19 to TRBJ2-1; D may be TRBD2 (6 bases). CDR1 and CDR2 from the germline V gene are LNHDA and SQIVND (reference sequence). V lost 9 bases to trimming and J lost 0 bases, with 15 bases between them. This CDR3 contains 15 residues. Using reference TRBV19 and TRBJ2-1 for the parts outside the CDR3, the full variable domain is DGGITQSPKYLFRKEGQNVTLSCEQNLNHDAMYWYRQDPGQGLRLIYYSQIVNDFQKGDIAEGYSVSREKKESFPLTVTSAQKNPTAFYLCASRMVGGSYNEQFFGPGTRLTVL.

The chain links TRBV7-9 to TRBJ2-3, with D possibly TRBD1 on 5 matching bases. Germline V gene data show CDR1 as SEHNR and CDR2 as FQNEAQ (reference sequence). This CDR3 contains 15 residues. The V and J ends lost 5 bases and 4 bases respectively, with 16 bases between them. CDR3 nucleotides: TGTGCCAGCAGCCGACGGCAGGGTACCGCAGATACGCAGTATTTT. Translation: CASSRRQGTADTQYF.

This chain links TRBV21-1 with TRBJ2-1; TRBD1 is the table's D call, not checked against the DNA. TRBV21-1 is a pseudogene. This CDR3 region has 19 residues. The CDR3 region is CASRPNEPDRDRGGVEQFF. The CDR3 nucleotides read TGTGCCAGCAGACCAAATGAGCCGGACCGGGACAGGGGAGGTGTGGAGCAGTTCTTC.

Written as DNA, the CDR3 is TGCAGCGTTGAAGATACAGTCTACGAGCAGTACTTC. Residues: CSVEDTVYEQYF. The rearrangement links TRBV29-1 to TRBJ2-7; D gene ambiguous. In germline, CDR1 is SQVTM, CDR2 ANQGSEA. Trimming left V 0 bases short and J 3 bases short, with 6 bases between. The CDR3 runs 12 residues.

V and J are TRBV5-1 and TRBJ2-1, with TRBD2 matching 8 bases. Per germline, CDR1 SGHRS and CDR2 YFSETQ. Trimming cost V 4 bases and J 3 bases; bases outside gene matches: 12. The CDR3 runs to 17 residues. The CDR3, as DNA: TGCGCCAGCAGCCCCGTTGCCAGCGGGAGACTCTACAATGAGCAGTTCTTC. It encodes CASSPVASGRLYNEQFF.

The chain has TRBV2 and TRBJ2-7; D perhaps matches TRBD1 (6 bases). V was cut by 6 bases and J by 2 bases, with 8 bases left in between. This CDR3 spans 12 amino acids. Per the germline V gene, CDR1 is SNHLY and CDR2 is FYNNEI. The CDR3 loop is CASRQGTYEQYF. DNA of the CDR3: TGTGCCAGCAGACAGGGTACCTACGAGCAGTACTTC.

The genes are TRBV7-3 and TRBJ1-2; TRBD1 matches at 7 bases. The length of the CDR3 is 14 residues. V shed 2 bases and J 3 bases; nucleotides not matched to a gene: 3. Germline-derived CDR1 and CDR2 are SGHTA and FQGTGA. CDR3: CASSLYGQDYGYTF. CDR3 coding DNA: TGTGCCAGCAGCTTATATGGACAGGACTATGGCTACACCTTC.